This entry concerns a single TCR beta chain. This clonotype has ten or more counts. Its antigen is currently not known. It has no much larger one-base neighbor in the sample; base qualities were not kept. The sample is drawn from a study of T cells in Graves' hyperthyroidism and ophthalmopathy (dated 2019 in TCRdb). About the study as a whole: Peripheral blood samples were taken at initial diagnosis, before any treatment was given. Whether ophthalmopathy could be predicted prospectively was tested in an independent validation cohort made up of about 20 hyperthyroidism patients plus 17 patients who later progressed to ophthalmopathy. The paper describes TCR Vbeta CDR3 sequencing of 140 or so peripheral blood samples, made up of around 41 ophthalmopathy patients, roughly 72 hyperthyroidism patients and 17 progressor patients. For training and testing, the roughly 97 patients in the discovery cohort were randomly divided in a 7:3 ratio. Thyroid tissue and blood T-cell repertoires from about 6 Graves' hyperthyroidism patients were also compared in the study. TCR V-J signatures able to tell the groups apart were searched for in a discovery cohort of 90 to 100 patients, of whom around 42 had Graves' ophthalmopathy and 57 had stable Graves' hyperthyroidism. Once sampling was done, hyperthyroidism patients were given methimazole at a starting dose of 30 mg daily, whereas ophthalmopathy patients were given high-dose intravenous methylprednisolone. Paper-wide results and their limitations: During validation, the model predicted progression to ophthalmopathy a median of approximately 6 months ahead of onset, with more than 60% sensitivity and 72% to 80% specificity. No statistical method was used to fix the sample size in advance, and group allocation was not hidden from the investigators. In cross-validation, a model built on a 13 V-J signature told ophthalmopathy apart from stable hyperthyroidism with less than 90% sensitivity and approximately 84% specificity, and in testing the same model reached 80%/75%. Most expanded thyroid clonotypes (frequency above 0.001) were also detected in blood, a finding suggesting that blood repertoires may reflect thyroid immune responses.

The TCR beta CDR3 regions were amplified from the RNA transcripts. The first round of RT-PCR for the TCR CDR3 was performed with the HTBI primer set and the Qiagen OneStep RT-PCR kit. The libraries were constructed in a second round of multiplex PCR and then size-selected and purified. Paired-end sequencing of the libraries was performed with 100 bp reads on an Illumina HiSeq2000. Per the original workflow: Raw data were processed with SOAPnuke, discarding reads with adapters, uncalled bases, mean Phred below 15, or no exact constant-primer or identifier match. High-quality paired reads were merged with COPE v1.2.5, and unique nucleotide sequences were defined as clonotypes. Clonotypes were aligned to IMGT TRBV, TRBD and TRBJ reference segments using MiTCR v1.1. The analysis was restricted to V-J combinations with a frequency above 0.0001, which together covered about 99% of the repertoires. A TCS score was defined as the ratio of F50 (clonal expansion) to E x V (chaos), with BLOSUM62-based TCRdist applied between CDR3 peptides within each V-J. Welch's t-statistics and random forest reduced just over 500 V-J features to roughly 13, which were used in a naive Bayes classifier (R e1071). TCRdb reworked the public reads: Q25 trimming with fastp, MiXCR clone assembly, productive beta chains retained. Rows are unified per CDR3 protein, each entry keeping the most common DNA and genes. What appears here as the V and J calls and clone size reflects TCRdb's work, not the paper's. For this sample the table gives 600,000 or so distinct CDR3 sequences, of which roughly 16% were detected only once. The ten largest clonotypes hold 3.5% to 4% of the sample.

Stable Graves' hyperthyroidism was defined as the absence of progression to ophthalmopathy over 18 months of follow-up. Hyperthyroidism patients were newly diagnosed, had a disease duration of under 2 months, and were aged 18 to 65 years. Patients with uncontrolled infections, other autoimmune diseases, pregnancy or lactation were excluded. Diagnoses were established on the basis of clinical symptoms, serum thyroxine and TRAb, thyroid ultrasound, and orbital computed tomography. PBMCs were separated from 7.5 to 10 ml of fresh peripheral blood using Ficoll-Paque density gradient centrifugation. Total RNA was extracted using Trizol reagent, and RNA quality was assessed on an Agilent 2100 Bioanalyzer. The sequence came from a woman in her 30s with Graves' hyperthyroidism. The sample consisted of blood.

The CDR3 amino acid sequence is: CAWSSTRTSGGTDTQYF. The sequence in DNA is TGTGCCTGGAGTTCGACCCGGACTAGCGGGGGCACAGATACGCAGTATTTT. This chain joins TRBV30 to TRBJ2-3, with 12 bases matching TRBD2. From the cysteine up to the phenylalanine, the CDR3 has a length of 17 residues. Only the CDR3 DNA stays, 51 bases, in frame from base 1. The germline V end is reduced by 2 bases and the J end by 1 base; junction bases left unmatched: 7. The germline V gene (reference sequence) gives CDR1 as GTSNPN and CDR2 as SVGIG.